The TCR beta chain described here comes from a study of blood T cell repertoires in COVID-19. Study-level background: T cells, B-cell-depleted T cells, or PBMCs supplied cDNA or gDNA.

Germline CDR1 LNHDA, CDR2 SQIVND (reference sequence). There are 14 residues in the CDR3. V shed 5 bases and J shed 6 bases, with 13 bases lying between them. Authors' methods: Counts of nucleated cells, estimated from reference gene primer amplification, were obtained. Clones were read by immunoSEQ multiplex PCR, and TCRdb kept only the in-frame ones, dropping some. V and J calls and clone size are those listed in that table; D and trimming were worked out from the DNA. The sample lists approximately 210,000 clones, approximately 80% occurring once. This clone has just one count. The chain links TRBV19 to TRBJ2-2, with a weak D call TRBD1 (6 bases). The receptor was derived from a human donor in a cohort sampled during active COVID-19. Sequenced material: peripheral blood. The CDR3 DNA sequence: TGTGCCAGTAGTGAACGACAGGCTCCCGGGGAGCTGTTTTTT. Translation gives CASSERQAPGELFF.